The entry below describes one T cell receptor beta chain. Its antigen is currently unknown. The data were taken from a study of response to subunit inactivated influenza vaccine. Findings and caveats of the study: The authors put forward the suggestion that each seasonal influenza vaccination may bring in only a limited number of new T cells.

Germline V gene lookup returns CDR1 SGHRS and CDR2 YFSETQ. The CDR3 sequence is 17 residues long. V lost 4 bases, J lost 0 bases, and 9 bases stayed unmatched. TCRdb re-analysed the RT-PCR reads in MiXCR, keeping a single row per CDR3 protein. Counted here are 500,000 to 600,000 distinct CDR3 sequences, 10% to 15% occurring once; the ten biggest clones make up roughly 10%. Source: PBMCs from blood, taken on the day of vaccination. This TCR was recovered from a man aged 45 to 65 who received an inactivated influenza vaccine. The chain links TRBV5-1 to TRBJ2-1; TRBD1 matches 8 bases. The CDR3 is CASSPGTGGSSYNEQFF. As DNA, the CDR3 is TGCGCCAGCAGCCCCGGGACAGGTGGGAGCTCCTACAATGAGCAGTTCTTC.